The 8 T cell receptor beta chains in this list originate from one sample, sequenced in a study of PD-L1 blockade in urothelial cancer. Time point defined: pretreatment peripheral blood. The data were produced by immunoSEQ multiplex PCR, yet TCRdb's version contains in-frame clones alone and is incomplete. Of roughly 30,000 clones listed, approximately 80% are singletons. The starting material was PBMCs, obtained around atezolizumab (anti-PD-L1) treatment. These receptor sequences come from a man aged 60-69 years with urothelial cancer.

V and J are TRBV18 and TRBJ2-1; 12 bases are a match to TRBD2. The length of the CDR3 is 16 residues. Germline CDR1 KGHSH, CDR2 LQKENI. V gave up 0 bases and J gave up 9 bases; unmatched junction bases: 6. Here the CDR3 reads CASSPPPTSGRSEQFF. CDR3 sequence (DNA): TGTGCCAGCTCACCACCGCCGACTAGCGGGAGATCTGAGCAGTTCTTC. Looking up the rest from reference TRBV18 and TRBJ2-1 gives the full variable domain: NAGVMQNPRHLVRRRGQEARLRCSPMKGHSHVYWYRQLPEEGLKFMVYLQKENIIDESGMPKERFSAEFPKEGPSILRIQQVVRGDSAAYFCASSPPPTSGRSEQFFGPGTRLTVL.

V is TRBV7-3 and J is TRBJ1-6, with D maybe TRBD1 (5 bases). Per germline, CDR1 SGHTA and CDR2 FQGTGA. Trimming pared 1 base from V and 7 bases from J, leaving 11 bases between. The CDR3 is made up of 15 amino acids. The CDR3 bases are TGTGCCAGCAGCTTAAGCGGGACCCACAATTCACCCCTCCACTTT. Amino acid sequence: CASSLSGTHNSPLHF.

This clone was recorded once. Here the CDR3 DNA reads TGTGCCAGCAGTGAAACGGGCAGGGGGAACGAGCAGTACTTC. Translating gives CASSETGRGNEQYF. The chain joins TRBV6-1 to TRBJ2-7; 7 bases fit TRBD1. After removal of 2 bases from V and 5 bases from J, the junction contained 6 bases not matched to a gene. This CDR3 has 14 residues. Germline CDR1 is MNHNS and CDR2 is SASEGT.

This sequence joins TRBV4-3 and TRBJ2-1, with 7 bases identical to TRBD2. Germline CDR1 LGHNA, CDR2 YSLEER. The ends lost 2 bases at V and 8 bases at J; junction bases unmatched: 12. The CDR3 covers 16 residues. CDR3 amino acids: CASSQSPQSGVDEQFF. CDR3 nucleotides: TGCGCCAGCAGCCAATCCCCCCAAAGCGGGGTGGATGAGCAGTTCTTC.

The rearrangement uses TRBV11-3 and TRBJ2-1, with TRBD2 matching over 14 bases. Germline V lookup: CDR1 SGHNT, CDR2 YENEEA. The CDR3 length is 16 residues. The ends lost 5 bases at V and 2 bases at J; junction bases unmatched: 2. Here the CDR3 DNA reads TGTGCCAGCAGCCAGACTAGCGGGAGGGCCTACAATGAGCAGTTCTTC. As protein: CASSQTSGRAYNEQFF.

The chain has TRBV18 and TRBJ2-1, with TRBD2 matching 13 bases. Germline loops: CDR1 KGHSH, CDR2 LQKENI. V gave up 8 bases and J gave up 8 bases; unmatched junction bases: 6. This CDR3 comprises 14 residues. CDR3 sequence: CASKIGLAGDEQFF. The CDR3 DNA reads TGTGCCAGCAAAATCGGACTAGCGGGAGATGAGCAGTTCTTC.

The chain is built from TRBV10-1 and TRBJ2-7; D ambiguous. The germline CDR1 and CDR2 sequences are WNHNN and SYGVQD (reference sequence). This CDR3 spans 14 amino acids. V lost 7 bases to trimming and J lost 2 bases, with 15 bases between them. The CDR3 coding sequence is TGCGCCAGCAAGGCTACGGTTGAGGCCTACGAGCAGTACTTC. Amino acid sequence: CASKATVEAYEQYF.

J is TRBJ1-2 and V is TRBV2, with D unclear. CDR1 SNHLY and CDR2 FYNNEI come from the germline V gene. Deletions cut 7 bases from V and 8 bases from J, with 14 bases between. This CDR3 spans 12 amino acids. Written as DNA, the CDR3 is TGTGCCAGCAAGGCGGTTGCTTCGGGCTACACCTTC. This encodes CASKAVASGYTF.